This TCR beta chain stems from a study of cytomegalovirus exposure and HLA in healthy donors. General study points: Whilst most TCR sequences proved rare, a subset of public TCRs occurred across many donors. The study put 150 to 200 TCR beta chains on its list as cytomegalovirus-associated. Reports showed the classifier diagnosing cytomegalovirus status with high specificity and sensitivity.

Turning to this clone: Its specificity is unknown.

Here immunoSEQ multiplex PCR was the method, and the copy in TCRdb shows in-frame clones only, minus some. The sample consists of tens of thousands of clones, approximately 90% of them appearing once. The CDR3 runs 14 residues. The germline CDR1 and CDR2 sequences are MNHNS and SASEGT. V was trimmed by 4 bases and J by 7 bases, leaving 16 bases between them. The donors were members of the validation cohort comprising 120 subjects, separate from the approximately 710-subject first cohort. The sequenced sample was PBMCs. The sequence came from a young woman in good health and CMV-seropositive. This sequence joins TRBV6-1 and TRBJ1-2; D is possibly TRBD1 (6 bases). Here the CDR3 DNA reads TGTGCCAGCAGTGGAATTGAGGGGGTAACTGGCTACACCTTC. Translated: CASSGIEGVTGYTF.